The rows below give T cell receptor beta chains drawn from one sample of a study of monozygotic twins with cystic fibrosis. TCRdb's copy holds only in-frame clones and misses some; the assay was immunoSEQ multiplex PCR. The sample yields 20,000 or so clones, approximately 97% seen once. The sample consisted of blood. The origin of the receptors is a woman aged 25 to 39 with cystic fibrosis. The CDR3 runs from the conserved cysteine through the conserved F or W. The D gene is left open where the match is weak. For some rows the clone size is stated as once, few or many, or as a class when expanded; others skip it.

TRBV6-1	.	TRBJ1-4	.	CASSNGRTSNEKLFF	TGTGCCAGCAGCAACGGGAGGACTTCTAATGAAAAACTGTTTTTT
TRBV5-1	.	TRBJ2-3	TRBD2	CASSSFTSGGARDTQYF	TGCGCCAGCAGCTCCTTCACTAGCGGGGGGGCCAGAGATACGCAGTATTTT
TRBV28	.	TRBJ1-2	.	CASRRDSNYGYTF	TGTGCCAGCAGAAGAGACTCTAACTATGGCTACACCTTC
TRBV12-5	.	TRBJ2-2	.	CASGLVHSGYTGELFF	TGTGCTAGTGGTTTGGTACATTCAGGGTACACCGGGGAGCTGTTTTTT
TRBV7-2	.	TRBJ2-1	.	CASSPLTRANEQFF	TGTGCCAGCAGCCCCTTGACTAGGGCCAATGAGCAGTTCTTC
TRBV2	.	TRBJ2-3	.	CASSEALAVTDTQYF	TGTGCCAGCAGTGAAGCGCTAGCCGTTACAGATACGCAGTATTTT
TRBV28	.	TRBJ1-2	.	CAYSTSGRGYTF	TGTGCCTATTCAACTTCAGGGCGTGGCTACACCTTC
TRBV11-3	.	TRBJ1-1	.	CASSQSNTEAFF	TGTGCCAGCAGCCAGTCGAACACTGAAGCTTTCTTT
TRBV10-1	.	TRBJ2-3	TRBD1	CASSRDRADTQYF	TGCGCCAGCAGCCGCGACAGGGCAGATACGCAGTATTTT
TRBV6-5	.	TRBJ2-5	.	CASSYSAGWVGTQYF	TGTGCCAGCAGTTACTCGGCAGGGTGGGTGGGGACCCAGTACTTC
TRBV7-2	.	TRBJ1-2	.	CASSPLRTTNHGYTF	TGTGCCAGCAGCCCCCTGAGGACGACCAACCATGGCTACACCTTC
TRBV11-2	.	TRBJ2-3	.	CASSHVRGSPDTQYF	TGTGCCAGCAGCCACGTAAGGGGGAGTCCAGATACGCAGTATTTT
TRBV7-2	.	TRBJ2-2	.	CASSSRRGTNTGELFF	TGTGCCAGCAGCTCTAGACGAGGCACTAACACCGGGGAGCTGTTTTTT
TRBV30	.	TRBJ2-7	.	CAWSVRAGSYEQYF	TGTGCCTGGAGTGTCAGGGCAGGGTCCTACGAGCAGTACTTC
TRBV19	.	TRBJ1-1	.	CASSIDLTEVNTEAFF	TGTGCCAGTAGTATAGATCTCACAGAAGTGAACACTGAAGCTTTCTTT
TRBV9	once	TRBJ1-4	TRBD1	CASSVGTGLNEKLFF	TGTGCCAGCAGCGTAGGGACAGGCCTTAATGAAAAACTGTTTTTT
TRBV11-2	.	TRBJ2-5	TRBD2	CASSLEASGVETQYF	TGTGCCAGCAGCTTAGAGGCTAGCGGGGTAGAGACCCAGTACTTC
TRBV7-9	.	TRBJ2-3	.	CASSPEDYTDTQYF	TGTGCCAGCAGCCCCGAGGACTACACAGATACGCAGTATTTT
TRBV14	.	TRBJ1-6	.	CASSQEEGWDSPLHF	TGTGCCAGCAGCCAAGAAGAGGGGTGGGATTCACCCCTCCACTTT
TRBV18	.	TRBJ2-7	.	CASSRGLDYEQYF	TGTGCCAGCTCACGGGGGCTAGACTACGAGCAGTACTTC
TRBV10-3	.	TRBJ2-3	TRBD2	CAISEWSGGGTDTQYF	TGTGCCATCAGTGAGTGGAGCGGGGGGGGCACAGATACGCAGTATTTT
TRBV4-1	.	TRBJ1-1	TRBD1	CASSGRQGTAFF	TGCGCCAGCAGCGGTCGACAGGGGACAGCTTTCTTT
TRBV6-1	.	TRBJ2-3	.	CASSVEETTDTQYF	TGTGCCAGCAGTGTGGAGGAGACCACAGATACGCAGTATTTT
TRBV7-8	.	TRBJ2-7	.	CASSFGLRSEQYF	TGTGCCAGCAGCTTCGGACTCAGGAGCGAGCAGTACTTC
TRBV19	.	TRBJ1-2	TRBD1	CASSPIDRGPYGYTF	TGTGCCAGTAGCCCTATCGACAGGGGGCCTTATGGCTACACCTTC
TRBV7-2	.	TRBJ2-7	.	CASSLAPIYEQYF	TGTGCCAGCAGCTTAGCACCCATCTACGAGCAGTACTTC
TRBV11-3	.	TRBJ2-5	TRBD2	CASSLDCLVERGKYETQYF	TGTGCCAGCAGCTTAGATTGCCTGGTTGAGCGGGGCAAGTATGAGACCCAGTACTTC
TRBV6-5	.	TRBJ2-6	.	CASSQYDSGANVLTF	TGTGCCAGCAGTCAGTACGACTCTGGGGCCAACGTCCTGACTTTC
TRBV27	once	TRBJ1-1	.	CASSFGLNTEAFF	TGTGCCAGCAGTTTCGGGCTGAACACTGAAGCTTTCTTT
TRBV7-6	.	TRBJ1-1	.	CASRWGVNTEAFF	TGTGCCAGCCGATGGGGAGTGAACACTGAAGCTTTCTTT
TRBV5-6	.	TRBJ1-3	.	CASSLEGPAGNTIYF	TGTGCCAGCAGCTTGGAGGGGCCTGCTGGAAACACCATATATTTT
TRBV5-5	.	TRBJ2-7	.	CASSQDPYEQYF	TGTGCCAGCAGTCAAGACCCTTACGAGCAGTACTTC
TRBV13	.	TRBJ1-1	.	CASSLARLGTEAFF	TGTGCCAGCAGCTTAGCGAGATTAGGAACTGAAGCTTTCTTT
TRBV6-1	.	TRBJ2-6	.	CASSDSDSGANVLTF	TGTGCCAGCAGTGATAGCGACTCTGGGGCCAACGTCCTGACTTTC
TRBV4-1	.	TRBJ2-1	TRBD2	CASSHPRGTAYNEQFF	TGCGCCAGCAGCCACCCGCGGGGGACCGCCTACAATGAGCAGTTCTTC
TRBV2	.	TRBJ1-5	.	CASCLYRSNQPQHF	TGTGCCAGCTGTCTTTACAGGAGCAATCAGCCCCAGCATTTT